This T cell receptor (beta chain) emerged from a study of blood T cell repertoires in COVID-19. Study as a whole: Spain, Italy and the United States supplied samples that represented acute and convalescent COVID-19.

Source study methods: Cell counts per sample came from amplifying reference gene primers. The data were produced by immunoSEQ multiplex PCR, yet TCRdb's version contains in-frame clones alone and is incomplete. That table gives V, J and clone size, and the DNA gave D and trimming. The table includes about 400,000 clones, about 89% detected once. The CDR3 extends over 16 amino acids. Trimming at V came to 5 bases and at J to 7 bases, leaving 13 bases not matched to a gene. From germline, CDR1 is SGHVS and CDR2 FNYEAQ. The chain uses TRBV7-6 and TRBJ2-2, with TRBD2 identical over 7 bases. The sequenced sample consisted of peripheral blood. The origin of this receptor is a woman in her thirties with acute or convalescent COVID-19. In DNA form, the CDR3 reads TGTGCCAGCAGCATTGGGCCTATGGCTAGCGGCGGGGAGCTGTTTTTT. It specifies CASSIGPMASGGELFF.